A single sample is the source of the 22 T cell receptor beta chains below, sequenced in a study of cytomegalovirus exposure and HLA in healthy donors. Sequenced by immunoSEQ multiplex PCR; TCRdb stores in-frame clones only, minus some. The sample includes under 400,000 clones, 88% seen only once; the top ten take around 1%. The sequenced sample consisted of PBMCs. These receptors originate from a man aged 25 to 40 in good health and CMV-seronegative.

In its sample, this clone was seen once. The rearrangement joins TRBV27 to TRBJ2-7; perhaps TRBD2 as D (6 bases). V dropped 0 bases and J dropped 9 bases, with 15 bases sitting between them. Germline V gene sequence: CDR1 MNHEY, CDR2 SMNVEV (reference sequence). This CDR3 is 14 amino acids long. The CDR3 loop reads CASSLSISPGVQYF. The CDR3 DNA follows: TGTGCCAGCAGTTTATCGATTAGTCCGGGAGTGCAGTACTTC.

This chain joins TRBV6-5 and TRBJ2-7; 9 bases align to TRBD1. Germline CDR1 is MNHEY and CDR2 is SVGAGI. Trimming removed 2 bases from V and 4 bases from J; junction bases left unmatched: 9. CDR3 length equals 16 residues. In nucleotides, the CDR3 is TGTGCCAGCAGTTACGCGGCTGGGACAGGGTCTTACGAGCAGTACTTC. Translation: CASSYAAGTGSYEQYF.

The chain joins TRBV18 to TRBJ2-3, with 13 nucleotides matching TRBD2. The CDR3 has 15 residues. Germline assignment: CDR1 KGHSH and CDR2 LQKENI. V was pared by 4 bases and J by 5 bases, with 3 bases of the junction left unmatched. CDR3 protein: CASSRTSGGIDTQYF. CDR3 nucleotides: TGTGCCAGCTCACGGACTAGCGGGGGCATAGATACGCAGTATTTT.

V usage is TRBV7-8 and J usage is TRBJ1-6, with TRBD1 as a possible D gene (6 bases). This CDR3 region has 18 residues. Germline-derived CDR1 and CDR2 are SGHVS and FQNEAQ. V dropped 5 bases and J dropped 2 bases, with 19 bases sitting between them. Here the CDR3 reads CASSQKTGSLTYNSPLHF. As DNA, the CDR3 is TGTGCCAGCAGCCAGAAAACAGGGTCCCTAACCTATAATTCACCCCTCCACTTT.

The rearrangement links TRBV4-1 to TRBJ2-1; 8 bases fit TRBD2. Trimming removed 0 bases from V and 2 bases from J; junction bases left unmatched: 12. The CDR3 has 19 amino acids. Per germline, CDR1 MGHRA and CDR2 YSYEKL. The chain's CDR3 is CASSQELPPGGAPYNEQFF. CDR3 coding DNA: TGCGCCAGCAGCCAAGAGCTCCCACCGGGGGGGGCCCCCTACAATGAGCAGTTCTTC.

The V and J genes are TRBV4-1 and TRBJ1-5; tentatively, D is TRBD1 (5 bases). Looked up from germline, CDR1 is MGHRA and CDR2 is YSYEKL. There are 13 residues in the CDR3. Trimming removed 6 bases at V and 11 bases at J, with 17 bases between. The CDR3 coding sequence is TGCGCCAGCAGTGGGACTTTGGTGGGAGCCCAGCATTTT. Encoded protein: CASSGTLVGAQHF.

This chain connects TRBV15 to TRBJ2-7, with 10 bases lining up with TRBD1. V shed 2 bases, J shed 4 bases, and the junction held 2 bases outside the gene matches. Germline V gives CDR1 LNHNV, CDR2 YYDKDF (reference sequence). The CDR3 spans 14 residues. The DNA of the CDR3 is TGTGCCACCAGCAGACCGGGACAGGGGTACGAGCAGTACTTC. Translated: CATSRPGQGYEQYF.

This rearrangement joins TRBV9 to TRBJ2-5; 8 positions match TRBD2. V gave up 0 bases and J gave up 1 base; unmatched junction bases: 2. Germline CDR1 and CDR2: SGDLS and YYNGEE. The CDR3 runs to 15 residues. This CDR3 reads CASSVEGLGQETQYF. CDR3 sequence (DNA): TGTGCCAGCAGCGTAGAGGGACTAGGCCAAGAGACCCAGTACTTC.

The rearrangement links TRBV6-5 to TRBJ1-1; D may be TRBD1 (5 bases). Germline loops: CDR1 MNHEY, CDR2 SVGAGI. This CDR3 region has 14 residues. Between the trimmed V and J ends, which lost 2 bases and 4 bases, there was a span of 11 bases. The CDR3 DNA is TGTGCCAGCAGTTACATCTACCAGGGCACTGAAGCTTTCTTT. Protein sequence: CASSYIYQGTEAFF.

CDR3 sequence (DNA): TGTGCCAGCAGCGTAGGAGGGATTAACACCGGGGAGCTGTTTTTT. It encodes CASSVGGINTGELFF. The V and J genes are TRBV9 and TRBJ2-2, with D possibly TRBD2 on 5 matching bases. This CDR3 is 15 amino acids long. The V end lost 0 bases, the J end lost 2 bases, and 8 bases lay between the germline ends. Germline V lookup: CDR1 SGDLS, CDR2 YYNGEE.

The V call is TRBV10-3, the J call TRBJ1-2; D gene ambiguous. This CDR3 comprises 12 residues. From germline, CDR1 is ENHRY and CDR2 SYGVKD. The ends were cut back, 3 bases at V and 3 bases at J, with 5 bases in the middle. The CDR3 DNA is TGTGCCATCAGTGAATCCGACTATGGCTACACCTTC. Amino acid sequence: CAISESDYGYTF.

This clone showed up just a few times. The chain employs TRBV29-1 and TRBJ1-6; D is perhaps TRBD1 (5 bases). V lost 6 bases, J lost 5 bases, and 14 bases lay in between. This CDR3 has 14 amino acids. Germline CDR1 reads SQVTM; CDR2 reads ANQGSEA. The CDR3 loop reads CSVKSGGNNSPLHF. CDR3 nucleotides: TGCAGCGTAAAGTCCGGGGGAAATAATTCACCCCTCCACTTT.

The genes are TRBV7-2 and TRBJ2-5; TRBD2 agrees at 12 bases. The CDR3 is 18 amino acids. J lost 2 bases, V lost 4 bases, and 11 bases had no gene match. CDR1 SGHTA and CDR2 FQGNSA come from the germline V gene. The CDR3 DNA reads TGTGCCAGCAGCTCTCTCTTCGGACTAGCGGGGACTCAAGAGACCCAGTACTTC. This encodes CASSSLFGLAGTQETQYF.

CDR3 residues: CASSQGQGTFWEQYF. CDR3 DNA: TGTGCCAGCAGCCAAGGACAGGGGACCTTTTGGGAGCAGTACTTC. The chain recombines TRBV11-3 with TRBJ2-7; 9 positions match TRBD1. The germline CDR1 and CDR2 sequences are SGHNT and YENEEA. The length of the CDR3 is 15 residues. V trimming: 5 bases; J trimming: 7 bases; junction bases outside the gene matches: 12.

This clone came up a few times. The chain links TRBV4-1 to TRBJ1-6, with TRBD1 as a possible D gene (6 bases). CDR3 size: 15 residues. Germline CDR1 MGHRA, CDR2 YSYEKL. V lost 4 bases to trimming and J lost 10 bases, with 17 bases between them. The CDR3 loop is CASSRDRSYSSPLHF. The CDR3 bases are TGCGCCAGCAGCCGAGACAGGTCCTATTCGTCACCCCTCCACTTT.

The chain is built from TRBV2 and TRBJ2-5, with 7 nucleotides matching TRBD1. This CDR3 region has 16 residues. With V trimmed by 7 bases and J by 5 bases, 16 bases remained unmatched. Germline CDR1 reads SNHLY; CDR2 reads FYNNEI. The CDR3 DNA is TGTGCCAGCACTAGGACAGGCCGGGGTTTATTGGAGACCCAGTACTTC. Its translation: CASTRTGRGLLETQYF.

The chain joins TRBV5-4 to TRBJ2-5; 13 nucleotides match TRBD2. V gave up 4 bases and J gave up 6 bases; unmatched junction bases: 12. Germline V CDR1 and CDR2: SGHNT, YYREEE (reference sequence). The CDR3 sequence is 17 residues long. Here the CDR3 DNA reads TGTGCCAGCAGCACAGGACTAGCGGGGGCCGCTCAGAAGACCCAGTACTTC. Translated, it gives CASSTGLAGAAQKTQYF.

This chain uses TRBV4-3 with TRBJ2-1; 7 nucleotides line up with TRBD2. V trimming: 5 bases; J trimming: 5 bases; junction bases outside the gene matches: 3. Per the germline V gene, CDR1 is LGHNA and CDR2 is YSLEER. The CDR3 is 13 residues long. CDR3 region: CASSKGLNNEQFF. The CDR3 DNA follows: TGCGCCAGCAGCAAGGGACTAAACAATGAGCAGTTCTTC.

The V gene is TRBV5-1, the J gene TRBJ2-7, with D unresolved. The CDR3 totals 14 residues. CDR1 and CDR2 (germline): SGHRS, YFSETQ. Trimming took 1 base from V and 2 from J, leaving 10 bases between them. CDR3 amino acids: CASSLKPETYEQYF. The CDR3 coding sequence is TGCGCCAGCAGCTTGAAACCAGAAACCTACGAGCAGTACTTC. Variable domain in full (rest from reference TRBV5-1 and TRBJ2-7): KAGVTQTPRYLIKTRGQQVTLSCSPISGHRSVSWYQQTPGQGLQFLFEYFSETQRNKGNFPGRFSGRQFSNSRSEMNVSTLELGDSALYLCASSLKPETYEQYFGPGTRLTVT.

As regards this clone: One junction end disagrees with the germline gene, perhaps due to a read error. The rearrangement links TRBV11-2 to TRBJ1-2, with D uncertain. This CDR3 spans 13 amino acids. Germline loops: CDR1 SGHAT, CDR2 FQNNGV. The CDR3 sequence: CASTLAGGYGYTF. CDR3 DNA: TGTGCCAGCACCTTAGCAGGAGGCTATGGCTACACCTTC. Looking up the rest from reference TRBV11-2 and TRBJ1-2 gives the full variable domain: EAGVAQSPRYKIIEKRQSVAFWCNPISGHATLYWYQQILGQGPKLLIQFQNNGVVDDSQLPKDRFSAERLKGVDSTLKIQPAKLEDSAVYLCASTLAGGYGYTFGSGTRLTVV.

The J gene is TRBJ2-3, the V gene TRBV19, with TRBD1 matching over 9 bases. The V gene's germline CDR1 is LNHDA and CDR2 SQIVND (reference sequence). The V segment lost 5 bases and the J segment 5 bases; nucleotides outside the gene matches: 5. The CDR3 extends over 14 amino acids. Here the CDR3 DNA reads TGTGCCAGTAGTTCGGACAGGGGCAAAGATACGCAGTATTTT. Amino acid sequence: CASSSDRGKDTQYF.

V is TRBV27 and J is TRBJ2-6, with 7 bases matching TRBD1. Germline CDR1 reads MNHEY; CDR2 reads SMNVEV (reference sequence). This CDR3 has 16 amino acids. The ends lost 8 bases at V and 0 bases at J; junction bases unmatched: 7. The CDR3 protein is CASGRQGISGANVLTF. CDR3 nucleotides: TGTGCCAGCGGAAGACAGGGCATCTCTGGGGCCAACGTCCTGACTTTC.